This T cell receptor beta chain was sequenced in a study of blood T cell repertoires in COVID-19. Method: immunoSEQ multiplex PCR; TCRdb's copy keeps in-frame clones and lacks some. The sample includes a few hundred thousand clones, around 86% of them seen just once. From germline, CDR1 is KGHDR and CDR2 SFDVKD. J gave up 1 base and V 8 bases, and 8 bases lay outside the gene matches. The CDR3 is 15 residues long. The gene calls are TRBV24-1 and TRBJ2-5, with 8 bases matching TRBD1. The receptor was derived from a woman in her 30s who had recovered from COVID-19. The sample taken for sequencing was peripheral blood. CDR3 region: CATNPGQVGQETQYF. The CDR3 nucleotides read TGTGCCACCAACCCGGGACAGGTTGGCCAAGAGACCCAGTACTTC.